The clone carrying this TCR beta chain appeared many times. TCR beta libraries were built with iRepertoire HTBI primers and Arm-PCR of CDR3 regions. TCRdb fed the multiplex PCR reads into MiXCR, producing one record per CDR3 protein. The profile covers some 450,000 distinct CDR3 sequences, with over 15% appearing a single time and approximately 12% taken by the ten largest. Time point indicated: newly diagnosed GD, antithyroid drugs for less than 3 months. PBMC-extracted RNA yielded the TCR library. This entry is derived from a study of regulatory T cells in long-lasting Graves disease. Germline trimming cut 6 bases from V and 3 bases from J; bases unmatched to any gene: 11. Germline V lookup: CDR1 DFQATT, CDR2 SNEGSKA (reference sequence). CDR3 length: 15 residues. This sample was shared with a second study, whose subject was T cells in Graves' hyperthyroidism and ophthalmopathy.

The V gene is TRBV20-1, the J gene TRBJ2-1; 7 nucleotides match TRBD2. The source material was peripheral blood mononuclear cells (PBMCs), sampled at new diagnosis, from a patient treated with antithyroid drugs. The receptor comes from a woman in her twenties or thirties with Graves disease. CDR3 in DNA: TGCAGTGCATCCGAGGTGGGAGGGCTCTACAATGAGCAGTTCTTC. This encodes CSASEVGGLYNEQFF.